The entry below describes one TCR beta chain. The data were obtained in a study of blood T cell repertoires in COVID-19. Study at large: Spain, Italy and the United States supplied samples that represented acute and convalescent COVID-19.

Per the original data handling: Estimated nucleated cell counts came from reference gene primer amplification. TCRdb's table, derived via immunoSEQ multiplex PCR, lists solely in-frame clones and lacks some. V and J calls and clone size come straight from that table; D and trimming were deduced from the DNA. This table has roughly 330,000 clones, roughly 85% appearing once. Those who participated ranged in age from about 18 to 89 years and resided in 20 to 25 US areas. Researchers sorted participants into cohorts using their self-reported clinical history. The CDR3 length is 14 residues. Germline loops: CDR1 WNHNN, CDR2 SYGVQD (reference sequence). Trimming removed 0 bases from V and 10 bases from J, with 12 bases in between.

Source material: PBMCs or T cells enriched from blood (not recorded which). V is TRBV10-1 and J is TRBJ1-4; D perhaps matches TRBD1 (6 bases). The clonotype was recovered from a woman aged 25-40 years who had recovered from COVID-19. The CDR3 is CASSESPGAGKLFF. The CDR3 coding sequence is TGCGCCAGCAGTGAGTCGCCAGGGGCTGGAAAACTGTTTTTT.